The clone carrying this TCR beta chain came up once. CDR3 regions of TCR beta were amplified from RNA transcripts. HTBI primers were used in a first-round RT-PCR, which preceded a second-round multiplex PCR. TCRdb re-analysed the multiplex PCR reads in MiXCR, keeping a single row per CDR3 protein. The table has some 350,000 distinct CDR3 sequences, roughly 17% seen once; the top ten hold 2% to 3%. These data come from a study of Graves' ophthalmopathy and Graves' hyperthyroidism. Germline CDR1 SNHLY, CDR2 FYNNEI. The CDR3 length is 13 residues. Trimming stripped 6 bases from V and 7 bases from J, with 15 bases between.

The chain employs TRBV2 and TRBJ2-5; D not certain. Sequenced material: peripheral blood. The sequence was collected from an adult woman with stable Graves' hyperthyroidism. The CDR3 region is CASSPGPLGTQYF. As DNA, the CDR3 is TGTGCCAGCAGCCCCGGGCCCCTCGGGACCCAGTACTTC.